Shown below are 15 T cell receptor beta chains from a single sample sequenced in a study of cytomegalovirus exposure and HLA in healthy donors. PCR primers comprised 60 Vbeta and 13 Jbeta primers. Produced via immunoSEQ multiplex PCR; TCRdb's table is partial and in-frame only. In the table there are 130,000 or so clones, roughly 70% of which are singletons. Sequenced material: PBMCs. The source of these receptors is a man aged 18-30 years in good health and CMV-seropositive.

The rearrangement uses TRBV28 and TRBJ1-5; TRBD1 aligns across 9 bases. Trimming took 8 bases from V and 0 from J; bases not matched to a gene: 5. CDR1 MDHEN and CDR2 SYDVKM come from the germline V gene. The CDR3 consists of 15 residues. The CDR3 DNA reads TGTGCCAGCTACAGGGGGCGGGCTAGCAATCAGCCCCAGCATTTT. It is translated as CASYRGRASNQPQHF.

The rearrangement links TRBV5-6 to TRBJ1-4; 12 bases align to TRBD1. The CDR3 is 15 residues long. Trimming at V came to 4 bases and at J to 7 bases, leaving 5 bases not matched to a gene. CDR1 and CDR2 from the germline V gene are SGHDT and YYEEEE. The CDR3 DNA reads as TGTGCCAGCAGCCCGGGGACAGGGGGCAGTGAAAAACTGTTTTTT. Protein: CASSPGTGGSEKLFF.

This rearrangement joins TRBV29-1 to TRBJ1-1; weak D call: TRBD1 (5 bases). CDR3 length equals 14 residues. Germline values: CDR1 SQVTM, CDR2 ANQGSEA. V was cut by 6 bases and J by 3 bases, with 17 bases left in between. CDR3 region: CSVGNLQGYTEAFF. The CDR3 DNA reads as TGCAGCGTAGGAAATCTCCAGGGATACACTGAAGCTTTCTTT.

This rearrangement joins TRBV27 to TRBJ2-7; perhaps TRBD2 as D (6 bases). Deletions cut 3 bases from V and 7 bases from J, with 13 bases between. Germline CDR1 MNHEY, CDR2 SMNVEV (reference sequence). The CDR3 contains 13 residues. The CDR3 protein is CASSLVGTWEQYF. CDR3 in DNA: TGTGCCAGCAGTTTGGTCGGGACTTGGGAGCAGTACTTC.

V usage is TRBV25-1 and J usage is TRBJ1-1; 8 bases match TRBD1. Trimming removed 5 bases from V and 5 bases from J; junction bases left unmatched: 7. This CDR3 is built from 14 residues. CDR1 and CDR2 from the germline V gene are MGHDK and SYGVNS. CDR3 sequence reads: CASSLTGGVTEAFF. CDR3 in DNA: TGTGCCAGCAGTCTCACAGGGGGAGTGACTGAAGCTTTCTTT. Complete variable domain (other parts from reference TRBV25-1 and TRBJ1-1): EADIYQTPRYLVIGTGKKITLECSQTMGHDKMYWYQQDPGMELHLIHYSYGVNSTEKGDLSSESTVSRIRTEHFPLTLESARPSHTSQYLCASSLTGGVTEAFFGQGTRLTVV.

V is TRBV28 and J is TRBJ2-7; D perhaps matches TRBD2 (5 bases). The V end lost 7 bases, the J end lost 6 bases, and 22 bases lay between the germline ends. Germline lookup yields CDR1 MDHEN and CDR2 SYDVKM. The CDR3 is 15 amino acids. The CDR3 sequence: CASTYYGLGRSEQYF. CDR3 in DNA: TGTGCCAGCACCTATTATGGCCTGGGGAGATCCGAGCAGTACTTC.

The chain carries TRBV27 and TRBJ2-2, with D perhaps matching TRBD2 (6 bases). The CDR3 has 14 amino acids. From germline, CDR1 is MNHEY and CDR2 SMNVEV (reference sequence). V was pared by 4 bases and J by 4 bases, with 10 bases between. This CDR3 is CASSWGTVTGELFF. The CDR3 DNA reads TGTGCCAGCAGTTGGGGGACTGTCACCGGGGAGCTGTTTTTT.

The rearrangement uses TRBV18 and TRBJ2-7; TRBD1 matches 7 bases. Germline CDR1 and CDR2: KGHSH and LQKENI. This CDR3 has 18 amino acids. V shed 0 bases and J 3 bases; nucleotides not matched to a gene: 14. CDR3 sequence reads: CASSPPVPKTGFLYEQYF. CDR3 in DNA: TGTGCCAGCTCACCACCAGTGCCCAAGACAGGGTTTCTCTACGAGCAGTACTTC.

Of note for this clone: The same CDR3 can be traced to other DNA sequences in this sample. This chain uses TRBV6-5 with TRBJ1-3; TRBD1 matches at 9 bases. V lost 2 bases to trimming and J lost 7 bases; unmatched junction nucleotides: 0. Germline loops: CDR1 MNHEY, CDR2 SVGAGI. This CDR3 is built from 13 residues. Written as DNA, the CDR3 is TGTGCCAGCAGTTACGGACAGGGGAACACCATATATTTT. Its protein is CASSYGQGNTIYF.

The chain employs TRBV28 and TRBJ2-7; 9 bases are shared with TRBD1. Germline-derived CDR1 and CDR2 are MDHEN and SYDVKM. The V gene end was trimmed by 5 bases and the J gene end by 7 bases; junction bases not matched to a gene: 12. CDR3 size: 15 residues. The CDR3 sequence: CASSQGGDRAMEQYF. The CDR3 DNA is TGTGCCAGCAGTCAGGGGGGGGACAGGGCTATGGAGCAGTACTTC.

This sequence joins TRBV6-1 and TRBJ1-5, with 9 nucleotides matching TRBD1. Germline V gene data show CDR1 as MNHNS and CDR2 as SASEGT. This CDR3 has 13 residues. V was clipped by 10 bases and J by 7 bases; unmatched bases: 8. The CDR3 DNA follows: TGTGCCACTAGTAGGGACAGGGCACAGCCCCAGCATTTT. Translation gives CATSRDRAQPQHF.

The gene calls are TRBV10-3 and TRBJ2-5; 7 bases fit TRBD1. The germline V gene encodes CDR1 ENHRY and CDR2 SYGVKD. CDR3 length equals 15 residues. Unmatched junction bases numbered 11, after V lost 6 bases and J lost 4 bases. CDR3 amino acids: CAIRGATGEGETQYF. CDR3 nucleotide sequence: TGTGCCATCAGGGGTGCTACAGGGGAAGGAGAGACCCAGTACTTC.

In this sample, this clone turned up a few times. V usage is TRBV7-2 and J usage is TRBJ2-4, with TRBD1 as a possible D gene (6 bases). The germline V gene has CDR1 SGHTA and CDR2 FQGNSA. The CDR3 sequence is 15 residues long. V lost 1 base and J 3 bases, leaving 10 bases between the germline ends. The CDR3, as DNA: TGTGCCAGCAGCTTAGAGGGGGACCGCAAAAACATTCAGTACTTC. It specifies CASSLEGDRKNIQYF. The full variable domain, completed using reference TRBV7-2 and TRBJ2-4, is GAGVSQSPSNKVTEKGKDVELRCDPISGHTALYWYRQSLGQGLEFLIYFQGNSAPDKSGLPSDRFSAERTGGSVSTLTIQRTQQEDSAVYLCASSLEGDRKNIQYFGAGTRLSVL.

This rearrangement joins TRBV7-6 to TRBJ2-3; 9 bases line up with TRBD2. The CDR3 runs to 16 residues. V lost 6 bases, J lost 3 bases, and 10 bases stayed unmatched. CDR1 is SGHVS, CDR2 FNYEAQ, per germline. The CDR3 nucleotides read TGTGCCAGCAGTCCCATGGCTAGCGGGGTAACAGATACGCAGTATTTT. Its protein product is CASSPMASGVTDTQYF.

This chain uses TRBV5-1 with TRBJ2-5, with 7 bases identical to TRBD1. Germline lookup yields CDR1 SGHRS and CDR2 YFSETQ. With V trimmed by 2 bases and J by 4 bases, 5 bases remained unmatched. The CDR3 is 14 residues long. As DNA, the CDR3 is TGCGCCAGCAGCTTACAGGGGATCGGAGAGACCCAGTACTTC. It specifies CASSLQGIGETQYF. The entire variable domain, with the rest obtained from reference TRBV5-1 and TRBJ2-5, is as follows: KAGVTQTPRYLIKTRGQQVTLSCSPISGHRSVSWYQQTPGQGLQFLFEYFSETQRNKGNFPGRFSGRQFSNSRSEMNVSTLELGDSALYLCASSLQGIGETQYFGPGTRLLVL.